Listed below are T cell receptor beta chains from one sample, sequenced in a study of shared clonotypes between healthy human individuals. The protocol was immunoSEQ multiplex PCR, while the TCRdb copy is restricted to in-frame clones and leaves out a portion. This sample has approximately 840,000 clones, with just over 95% found just once. Material for sequencing was naive CD8+ T cells sorted from blood. Every receptor here comes from a young man in good health. The CDR3 runs from the conserved cysteine through the conserved F or W. A D gene is named only where the DNA matches it firmly. A clone size is listed for some rows: how often the clone was seen (once, few, many), or a class if it is expanded.

V gene: TRBV10-1; J gene: TRBJ2-5; D gene: .; clone size: .; CDR3 protein: CASSESELEETQYF; CDR3 DNA: TGCGCCAGCAGTGAGTCGGAGCTTGAAGAGACCCAGTACTTC
V gene: TRBV7-6; J gene: TRBJ1-1; D gene: .; clone size: .; CDR3 protein: CASSTAGNPEAFF; CDR3 DNA: TGTGCCAGCAGCACAGCGGGGAACCCTGAAGCTTTCTTT
V gene: TRBV7-8; J gene: TRBJ1-5; D gene: TRBD1; clone size: .; CDR3 protein: CASSVPGGSQPQHF; CDR3 DNA: TGTGCCAGCAGCGTACCAGGGGGCTCCCAGCCCCAGCATTTT
V gene: TRBV11-2; J gene: TRBJ2-5; D gene: TRBD1; clone size: once; CDR3 protein: CASSLSAGTGETQYF; CDR3 DNA: TGTGCCAGCAGCTTGTCTGCCGGGACAGGGGAGACCCAGTACTTC
V gene: TRBV7-2; J gene: TRBJ2-1; D gene: .; clone size: .; CDR3 protein: CASSLDPLTRSYNEQFF; CDR3 DNA: TGTGCCAGCAGCTTAGACCCTTTAACCCGCTCCTACAATGAGCAGTTCTTC
V gene: TRBV5-4; J gene: TRBJ2-5; D gene: .; clone size: .; CDR3 protein: CASSSSSQQETQYF; CDR3 DNA: TGTGCCAGCAGCTCCTCCTCACAACAAGAGACCCAGTACTTC
V gene: TRBV27; J gene: TRBJ2-7; D gene: TRBD2; clone size: .; CDR3 protein: CASSPGLAGTYEQYF; CDR3 DNA: TGTGCCAGCAGTCCGGGACTAGCGGGGACCTACGAGCAGTACTTC
V gene: TRBV7-6; J gene: TRBJ1-4; D gene: .; clone size: .; CDR3 protein: CASSSSYATNEKLFF; CDR3 DNA: TGTGCCAGCAGCTCGTCATATGCAACTAATGAAAAACTGTTTTTT
V gene: TRBV18; J gene: TRBJ2-7; D gene: TRBD1; clone size: .; CDR3 protein: CASSPVIRQGGSYEQYF; CDR3 DNA: TGTGCCAGCTCACCGGTAATAAGACAGGGGGGCTCCTACGAGCAGTACTTC
V gene: TRBV11-2; J gene: TRBJ2-2; D gene: TRBD2; clone size: .; CDR3 protein: CASSSFGASGKGSTGELFF; CDR3 DNA: TGTGCCAGCAGCTCCTTCGGGGCTAGCGGGAAAGGCTCCACCGGGGAGCTGTTTTTT
V gene: TRBV11-2; J gene: TRBJ2-1; D gene: .; clone size: .; CDR3 protein: CASSLLGLSDHEQFF; CDR3 DNA: TGTGCCAGCAGCCTCCTAGGCCTCTCAGACCATGAGCAGTTCTTC
V gene: TRBV27; J gene: TRBJ2-3; D gene: .; clone size: .; CDR3 protein: CASRGLQRTTDTQYF; CDR3 DNA: TGTGCCAGCAGGGGATTACAGCGAACCACAGATACGCAGTATTTT
V gene: TRBV13; J gene: TRBJ1-2; D gene: .; clone size: .; CDR3 protein: CASSSGLAGHNYGYTF; CDR3 DNA: TGTGCCAGCAGTTCCGGTTTGGCGGGACATAACTATGGCTACACCTTC
V gene: TRBV6-1; J gene: TRBJ1-1; D gene: .; clone size: .; CDR3 protein: CASRYRRETEAFF; CDR3 DNA: TGTGCCAGCCGCTACAGAAGAGAGACTGAAGCTTTCTTT
V gene: TRBV2; J gene: TRBJ1-1; D gene: .; clone size: .; CDR3 protein: CASGRGDTEAFF; CDR3 DNA: TGTGCCAGCGGCCGGGGGGACACTGAAGCTTTCTTT
V gene: TRBV30; J gene: TRBJ2-7; D gene: .; clone size: once; CDR3 protein: CASWDLSYEQYF; CDR3 DNA: TGTGCCTCTTGGGACCTGTCCTACGAGCAGTACTTC
V gene: TRBV7-8; J gene: TRBJ1-1; D gene: TRBD1; clone size: .; CDR3 protein: CASSSPLMGQAGTEAFF; CDR3 DNA: TGTGCCAGCAGCTCGCCCCTTATGGGACAGGCGGGGACTGAAGCTTTCTTT
V gene: TRBV7-7; J gene: TRBJ1-2; D gene: .; clone size: .; CDR3 protein: CASSPWTGDGYTF; CDR3 DNA: TGTGCTAGCAGCCCTTGGACTGGGGATGGCTACACCTTC
V gene: TRBV7-9; J gene: TRBJ1-1; D gene: TRBD1; clone size: .; CDR3 protein: CASSLEGRGPMNTEAFF; CDR3 DNA: TGTGCCAGCAGCTTAGAGGGCAGGGGGCCGATGAACACTGAAGCTTTCTTT
V gene: TRBV7-9; J gene: TRBJ1-5; D gene: TRBD1; clone size: once; CDR3 protein: CASSPTGPLGSQHF; CDR3 DNA: TGTGCCAGCAGCCCGACAGGGCCCCTAGGATCCCAGCATTTT
V gene: TRBV29-1; J gene: TRBJ2-5; D gene: TRBD2; clone size: .; CDR3 protein: CSVSGTSGSWETQYF; CDR3 DNA: TGCAGCGTCTCCGGGACTAGCGGGAGTTGGGAGACCCAGTACTTC
V gene: TRBV9; J gene: TRBJ2-7; D gene: TRBD2; clone size: once; CDR3 protein: CASSVGWRTLAGDMDEQYF; CDR3 DNA: TGTGCCAGCAGCGTAGGGTGGAGGACATTAGCGGGAGATATGGACGAGCAGTACTTC
V gene: TRBV27; J gene: TRBJ2-3; D gene: .; clone size: once; CDR3 protein: CASSLDHVPQYF; CDR3 DNA: TGTGCCAGCAGTCTCGACCACGTTCCGCAGTATTTT
V gene: TRBV15; J gene: TRBJ1-5; D gene: .; clone size: once; CDR3 protein: CATSRVTGNQPQHF; CDR3 DNA: TGTGCCACCAGCAGAGTCACAGGGAATCAGCCCCAGCATTTT
V gene: TRBV6-6; J gene: TRBJ2-7; D gene: TRBD2; clone size: .; CDR3 protein: CASSYFEREYEQYF; CDR3 DNA: TGTGCCAGCAGTTATTTCGAGCGGGAGTACGAGCAGTACTTC
V gene: TRBV28; J gene: TRBJ2-1; D gene: .; clone size: .; CDR3 protein: CASSPILYNEQFF; CDR3 DNA: TGTGCCAGCAGCCCTATTTTGTACAATGAGCAGTTCTTC
V gene: TRBV5-4; J gene: TRBJ1-2; D gene: TRBD1; clone size: .; CDR3 protein: CASSTGQRIYGYTF; CDR3 DNA: TGTGCCAGCAGCACGGGACAGAGGATCTATGGCTACACCTTC